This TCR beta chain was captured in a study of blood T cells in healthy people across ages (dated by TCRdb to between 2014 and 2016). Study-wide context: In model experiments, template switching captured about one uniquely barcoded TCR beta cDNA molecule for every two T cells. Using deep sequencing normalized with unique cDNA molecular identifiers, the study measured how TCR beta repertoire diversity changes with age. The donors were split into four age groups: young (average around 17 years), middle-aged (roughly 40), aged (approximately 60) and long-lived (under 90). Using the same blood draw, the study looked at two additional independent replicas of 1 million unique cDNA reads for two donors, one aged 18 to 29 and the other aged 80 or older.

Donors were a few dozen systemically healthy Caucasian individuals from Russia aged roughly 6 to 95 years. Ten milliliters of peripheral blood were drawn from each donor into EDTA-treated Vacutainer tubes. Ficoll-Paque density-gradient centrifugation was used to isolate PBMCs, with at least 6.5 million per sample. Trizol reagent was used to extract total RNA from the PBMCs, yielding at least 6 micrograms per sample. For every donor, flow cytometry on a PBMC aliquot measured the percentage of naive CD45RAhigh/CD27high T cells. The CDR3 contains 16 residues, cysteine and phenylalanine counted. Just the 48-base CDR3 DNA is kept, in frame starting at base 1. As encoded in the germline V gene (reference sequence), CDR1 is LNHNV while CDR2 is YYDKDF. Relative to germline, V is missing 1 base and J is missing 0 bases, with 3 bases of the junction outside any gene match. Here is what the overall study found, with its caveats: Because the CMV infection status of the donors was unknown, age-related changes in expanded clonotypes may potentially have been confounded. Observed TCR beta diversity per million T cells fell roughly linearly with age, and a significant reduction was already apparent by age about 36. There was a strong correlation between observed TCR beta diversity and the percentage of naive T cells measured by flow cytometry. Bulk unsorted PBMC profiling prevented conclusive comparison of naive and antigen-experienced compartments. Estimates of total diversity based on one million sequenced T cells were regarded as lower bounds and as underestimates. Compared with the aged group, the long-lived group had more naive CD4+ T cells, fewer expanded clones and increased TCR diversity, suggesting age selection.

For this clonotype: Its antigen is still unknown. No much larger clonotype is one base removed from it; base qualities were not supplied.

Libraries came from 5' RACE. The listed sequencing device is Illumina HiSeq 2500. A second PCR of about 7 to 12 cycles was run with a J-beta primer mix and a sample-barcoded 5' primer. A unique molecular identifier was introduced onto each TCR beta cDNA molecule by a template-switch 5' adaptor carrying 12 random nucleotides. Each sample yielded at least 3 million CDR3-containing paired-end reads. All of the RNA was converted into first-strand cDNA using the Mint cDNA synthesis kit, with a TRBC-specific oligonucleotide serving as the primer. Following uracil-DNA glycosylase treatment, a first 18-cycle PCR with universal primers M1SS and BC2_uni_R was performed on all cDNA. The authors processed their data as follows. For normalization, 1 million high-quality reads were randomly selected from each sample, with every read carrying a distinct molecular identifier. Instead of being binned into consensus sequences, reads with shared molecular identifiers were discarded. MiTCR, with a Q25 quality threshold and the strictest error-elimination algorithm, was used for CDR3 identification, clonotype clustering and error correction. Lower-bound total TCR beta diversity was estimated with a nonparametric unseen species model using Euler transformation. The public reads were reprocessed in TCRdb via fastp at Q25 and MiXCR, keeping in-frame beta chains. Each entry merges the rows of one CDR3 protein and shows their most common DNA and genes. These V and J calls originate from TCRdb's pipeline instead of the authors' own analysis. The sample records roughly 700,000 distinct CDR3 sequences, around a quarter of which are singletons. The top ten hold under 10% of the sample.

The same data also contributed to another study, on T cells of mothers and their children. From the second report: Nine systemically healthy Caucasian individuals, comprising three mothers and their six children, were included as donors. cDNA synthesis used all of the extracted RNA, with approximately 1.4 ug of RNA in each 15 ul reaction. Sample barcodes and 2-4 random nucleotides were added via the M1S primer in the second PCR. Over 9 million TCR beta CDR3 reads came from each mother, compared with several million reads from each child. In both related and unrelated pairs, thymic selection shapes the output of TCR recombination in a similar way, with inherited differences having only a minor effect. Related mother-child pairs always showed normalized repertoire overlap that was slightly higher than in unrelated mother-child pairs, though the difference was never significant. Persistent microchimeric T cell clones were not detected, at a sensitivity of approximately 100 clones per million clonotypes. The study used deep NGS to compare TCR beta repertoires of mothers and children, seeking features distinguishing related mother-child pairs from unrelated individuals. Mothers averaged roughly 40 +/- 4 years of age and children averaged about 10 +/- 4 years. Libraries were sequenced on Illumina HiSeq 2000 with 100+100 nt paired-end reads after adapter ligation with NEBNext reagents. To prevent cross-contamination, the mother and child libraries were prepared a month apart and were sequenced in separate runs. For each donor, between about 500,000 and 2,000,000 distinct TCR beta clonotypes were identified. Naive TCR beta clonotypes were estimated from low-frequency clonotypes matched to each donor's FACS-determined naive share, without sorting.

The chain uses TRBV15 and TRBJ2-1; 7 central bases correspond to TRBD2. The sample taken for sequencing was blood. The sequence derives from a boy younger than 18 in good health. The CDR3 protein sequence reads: CATSRGGGSSYNEQFF. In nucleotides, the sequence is TGTGCCACCAGCAGAGGGGGCGGGAGCTCCTACAATGAGCAGTTCTTC.